This TCR beta chain was recovered during a study of response to subunit inactivated influenza vaccine. Study-wide findings and caveats: The authors put forward the suggestion that each seasonal influenza vaccination may bring in only a limited number of new T cells.

Concerning this clonotype: Its antigen is not known.

The CDR3 extends over 16 amino acids. V shed 6 bases, J shed 1 base, and the junction held 8 bases outside the gene matches. Per the germline V gene, CDR1 is MDHEN and CDR2 is SYDVKM. MiXCR, applied by TCRdb to the RT-PCR reads, yields one record per CDR3 protein. The sample includes 700,000 to 900,000 distinct CDR3 sequences, about 20% of them seen just once. Here the sequenced sample was PBMCs from blood, taken around 5 days after vaccination. The chain has TRBV28 and TRBJ1-4, with TRBD1 matching over 7 bases. This sequence originates from a man aged 50 to 60 who received an inactivated influenza vaccine. CDR3 sequence: CASRRQGLRTNEKLFF. The CDR3 bases are TGTGCCAGCAGAAGACAGGGTTTGCGAACTAATGAAAAACTGTTTTTT.